The 10 T cell receptor beta chains reported below all come from one sample, sequenced in a study of CD8 T cells in ankylosing spondylitis (dated by TCRdb to the late 2010s). The library was produced with 5' RACE. Sequencing relied on an Illumina HiSeq 2500. TCRdb passed the public sequencing reads through fastp at Q25 and MiXCR, retaining productive beta sequences. Each entry merges the rows of one CDR3 protein and shows their most common DNA and genes. In all, the sample holds about 800,000 distinct CDR3 sequences, and 10% to 15% of those were seen once. The ten largest clones take up less than 0.65% of the sample. The antigens these receptors bind are not known. Overall study outcomes, separate from this receptor: A TCR beta motif made up of under ten highly homologous amino acid variants appeared to be characteristic of blood from ankylosing spondylitis patients.

The sequenced sample was blood, either unsorted or a sorted T cell fraction (not recorded which). The source of these receptors is a male donor with ankylosing spondylitis.

This clonotype came up many times. The rearrangement uses TRBV2 and TRBJ1-2; 9 bases map to TRBD1. CDR1 is SNHLY and CDR2 is FYNNEI in the germline V gene. V shed 4 bases and J 4 bases; nucleotides not matched to a gene: 4. The CDR3 is 14 amino acids. CDR3 residues: CASSGDRASYGYTF. CDR3 DNA: TGTGCCAGCAGTGGGGACAGGGCGTCCTATGGCTACACCTTC.

CDR3 sequence reads: CSARYSSNTGELFF. CDR3 DNA sequence: TGCAGTGCCAGATACAGCTCTAACACCGGGGAGCTGTTTTTT. The genes are TRBV20-1 and TRBJ2-2; D unclear. The CDR3 covers 14 residues. V was shortened by 6 bases and J by 2 bases, with 13 bases between the two germline ends. Germline V gene sequence: CDR1 DFQATT, CDR2 SNEGSKA (reference sequence).

This clonotype was found many times. The CDR3 DNA reads as TGCAGCGTTGAACCGGACTATGAGCAGTTCTTC. This gives the protein CSVEPDYEQFF. The gene calls are TRBV29-1 and TRBJ2-1; perhaps TRBD2 as D (5 bases). Between the trimmed V and J ends, which lost 2 bases and 8 bases, there was a span of 7 bases. In germline, CDR1 is SQVTM, CDR2 ANQGSEA. The CDR3 is 11 residues long.

Only a few counts were recorded for this clonotype. The genes are TRBV5-1 and TRBJ1-1, with 7 bases lining up with TRBD1. The CDR3 contains 15 residues. Germline V gene data show CDR1 as SGHRS and CDR2 as YFSETQ. V trimming: 4 bases; J trimming: 1 base; junction bases outside the gene matches: 7. The CDR3 bases are TGCGCCAGCAGCCTGACAGGGAGAGGGAACACTGAAGCTTTCTTT. Protein: CASSLTGRGNTEAFF.

This clonotype was seen only a few times. The V and J genes are TRBV2 and TRBJ2-1, with D perhaps matching TRBD2 (6 bases). This CDR3 has 15 residues. Germline assignment: CDR1 SNHLY and CDR2 FYNNEI. Trimming took 5 bases from V and 0 from J, leaving 11 bases between them. The CDR3 region is CASSIRGSSYNEQFF. In nucleotides, the CDR3 is TGTGCCAGCAGTATACGGGGGAGCTCCTACAATGAGCAGTTCTTC. Variable domain in full (rest from reference TRBV2 and TRBJ2-1): EPEVTQTPSHQVTQMGQEVILRCVPISNHLYFYWYRQILGQKVEFLVSFYNNEISEKSEIFDDQFSVERPDGSNFTLKIRSTKLEDSAMYFCASSIRGSSYNEQFFGPGTRLTVL.

The chain links TRBV12-3 or TRBV12-4 to TRBJ2-2; D possibly matches TRBD1 or TRBD2 (5 bases each). The V end lost 2 bases, the J end lost 1 base, and 8 bases lay between the germline ends. The CDR3 length is 15 residues. The CDR3 DNA sequence: TGTGCCAGCAGTTTATGGGACGGGAACACCGGGGAGCTGTTTTTT. The encoded protein is CASSLWDGNTGELFF.

The chain joins TRBV6-1 to TRBJ1-2; possibly TRBD1 for D (6 bases). Germline CDR1 and CDR2: MNHNS and SASEGT. Trimming cost V 7 bases and J 8 bases, with 23 bases left between them. The CDR3 totals 15 residues. In DNA, the CDR3 is TGTGCCAGCAATCCGGGTGGGGCAGGGGTAAACGGCTACACCTTC. Protein: CASNPGGAGVNGYTF.

The J gene is TRBJ2-7, the V gene TRBV11-1; D ambiguous. Per germline, CDR1 SGHAT and CDR2 FQDESV (reference sequence). CDR3 length: 15 residues. Trimming cost V 5 bases and J 2 bases, with 16 bases left between them. The CDR3 nucleotides read TGTGCCAGCAGCCCATACCAGGATTTCGCCTACGAGCAGTACTTC. Translating gives CASSPYQDFAYEQYF.

This clonotype was detected only a few times. The gene calls are TRBV4-2 and TRBJ2-3, with D tentatively TRBD1 (6 bases). Germline assignment: CDR1 LGHNA and CDR2 YNFKEQ. The CDR3 loop spans 16 amino acids. Trimming cost V 4 bases and J 0 bases, with 14 bases left between them. The CDR3 reads CASSPGHRFSTDTQYF. CDR3 in DNA: TGTGCCAGCAGCCCGGGACATCGGTTTAGCACAGATACGCAGTATTTT.

V and J are TRBV5-4 and TRBJ2-5, with TRBD2 as a possible D gene (6 bases). This CDR3 has 15 residues. V was pared by 5 bases and J by 5 bases, with 19 bases between. From germline, CDR1 is SGHNT and CDR2 YYREEE (reference sequence). The DNA for the CDR3 is TGTGCCAGCAGATACGGGACTCAAGCTCGGGAGACCCAGTACTTC. This encodes CASRYGTQARETQYF.